This TCR beta chain was documented in a study of long-term antiretroviral therapy in people with HIV. This clone is a singleton in its sample. Its antigen is as yet unknown. General study findings and limits: The study found narrower CDR3 length ranges in HIV repertoires than in controls. Patients on ART gained diversity, which nonetheless stayed below transplant donor controls.

Version v3.0 of the immunoSEQ assay was performed at survey level. The data were produced by immunoSEQ multiplex PCR, yet TCRdb's version contains in-frame clones alone and is incomplete. The sample carries fewer than 35,000 clones, more than 60% recorded once. This CDR3 has 13 amino acids. CDR1 is SGHRS and CDR2 is YFSETQ in the germline V gene. Trimming took 1 base from V and 4 from J, leaving 9 bases between them. This specimen consisted of unsorted PBMCs, obtained 3.1 years after starting antiretroviral therapy. The clonotype comes from a woman aged 45 to 65 with HIV. The chain is built from TRBV5-1 and TRBJ2-7; D unclear. The CDR3 loop is CASSLPNGYEQYF. CDR3 coding DNA: TGCGCCAGCAGCTTGCCCAATGGGTACGAGCAGTACTTC.